This T cell receptor (beta chain) emerged from a study of post-analysis software for immune sequencing data. Study information: Disease courses included relapsing-remitting, secondary progressive and progressive-relapsing multiple sclerosis.

Study observations and caveats: TRBV5-6, TRBV5-1 and TRBV20-1 belonged to a set of roughly 5 TRBV segments that were more frequent in patients than controls. Versus controls, multiple sclerosis patients showed significantly lower diversity (normalized Chao1). Strong co-clustering by F measure was seen for same-batch samples.

CDR1 is DFQATT and CDR2 is SNEGSKA in the germline V gene (reference sequence). The CDR3 covers 14 residues. J lost 2 bases, V lost 4 bases, and 5 bases had no gene match. cDNA libraries of TCR beta carried unique molecular identifiers. There were about 0.85 to 11 million T cells, and approximately 500,000 cDNA molecules came from them. From the PCR reads, TCRdb called clonotypes with MiXCR, one entry per CDR3 protein. The table lists approximately 630,000 distinct CDR3 sequences, roughly three fifths of them singletons. About this clonotype: The target antigen is unknown.

The sequence derives from a girl aged 2 to 9 with multiple sclerosis. The chain has TRBV20-1 and TRBJ2-7; the match to TRBD1 covers 10 bases. The source material was blood. The CDR3 DNA follows: TGCAGTGCTACCGGGACAGGGGACCCCTACGAGCAGTACTTC. It translates to CSATGTGDPYEQYF.